In this sample, the clone carrying this T cell receptor (beta chain) turned up many times. The target antigen is unknown. The source of the sample is a study of CD8 T cells in ankylosing spondylitis. Notes on the study in general: Matched synovial fluid from ankylosing spondylitis patients was reported to be enriched for disease-linked clones. Disease-linked clones, CD8+, were relatively rare in peripheral blood. Seemingly characteristic of ankylosing spondylitis blood was a TCR beta motif consisting of about 8 highly homologous variants.

TCRdb analysed the 5' RACE reads with MiXCR anew, one entry per CDR3 protein. The sample carries approximately 550,000 distinct CDR3 sequences, over 9.5% recorded once. The V and J ends lost 7 bases and 4 bases, in that order; junction bases with no gene match: 19. CDR3 length equals 18 residues. The gene calls are TRBV12-3 or TRBV12-4 and TRBJ1-5, with TRBD1 matching 7 bases. Sequences were obtained from blood, either unsorted or a sorted T cell fraction (not recorded which). This sequence originates from a male donor with ankylosing spondylitis. For the CDR3, the DNA is TGTGCCAGCACCCTCTACACAATCGGGGGACAGAAAAATCAGCCCCAGCATTTT. Translating gives CASTLYTIGGQKNQPQHF.